The 27 T cell receptor beta chains given below trace back to one sample, sequenced in a study of T cells in Graves' hyperthyroidism and ophthalmopathy. Amplification yielded TCR beta CDR3 regions, with RNA transcripts as the source. When the TCR CDR3 underwent first-round RT-PCR, the HTBI primer set was used. Using its own MiXCR run on the multiplex PCR reads, TCRdb lists one record per CDR3 protein. The sample includes about 58,000 distinct CDR3 sequences, about 49% seen only once; the top ten take around an eighth. The sequencing input was blood. These receptors originate from a woman aged 30 to 39 with Graves' ophthalmopathy.

In its sample, this clonotype was seen a few times. The J gene is TRBJ2-5, the V gene TRBV19, with unresolved D. CDR1 and CDR2 (germline): LNHDA, SQIVND (reference sequence). The length of the CDR3 is 13 residues. The V end lost 6 bases, the J end lost 5 bases, and 13 bases lay between the germline ends. CDR3 coding DNA: TGTGCCAGTAGGGAACCAGGTGGTGAGACCCAGTACTTC. Its protein product is CASREPGGETQYF.

This clonotype has a count of ten or more. The V and J genes are TRBV6-2 or TRBV6-3 and TRBJ1-4, with a tentative D call TRBD1 (5 bases). V shed 0 bases and J shed 7 bases, with 12 bases lying between them. Looked up from germline, CDR1 is MNHEY and CDR2 is SVGEGT. CDR3 length: 15 residues. The CDR3: CASSYSGPGGEKLFF. The CDR3, as DNA: TGTGCCAGCAGTTACTCCGGGCCGGGGGGTGAAAAACTGTTTTTT.

The table lists this clonotype with many counts. V is TRBV2 and J is TRBJ1-1; 7 bases align to TRBD1. In germline, CDR1 is SNHLY, CDR2 FYNNEI. V lost 5 bases to trimming and J lost 11 bases; unmatched junction nucleotides: 8. The CDR3 sequence is 12 residues long. CDR3 nucleotides: TGTGCCAGCAGTCGACAGGGCCCTGGGGCTTTCTTT. This sequence encodes CASSRQGPGAFF.

The chain recombines TRBV14 with TRBJ1-1; TRBD1 might be the D (5 bases). Between the trimmed V and J ends, which lost 1 base and 4 bases, there was a span of 10 bases. Germline V gives CDR1 SGHDN, CDR2 FVKESK. There are 14 residues in the CDR3. The CDR3 nucleotides are TGTGCCAGCAGCCAAGTAGGGGATAGCACTGAAGCTTTCTTT. It is translated as CASSQVGDSTEAFF.

This CDR3 is CASSLVSYEQYF. CDR3 bases: TGTGCCAGCAGCTTGGTATCCTACGAGCAGTACTTC. The rearrangement links TRBV7-9 to TRBJ2-7; D gene unclear. CDR3 length: 12 amino acids. V was trimmed by 3 bases and J by 1 base, leaving 4 bases between them. From germline, CDR1 is SEHNR and CDR2 FQNEAQ (reference sequence).

This clonotype appeared a single time. The chain joins TRBV5-6 to TRBJ2-5; D is perhaps TRBD2 (6 bases). CDR3 length: 15 amino acids. With 3 bases removed from V and 3 bases from J, the gap between germline ends came to 15 bases. Germline V lookup: CDR1 SGHDT, CDR2 YYEEEE. The CDR3 here is CASSSLGRQEETQYF. CDR3 sequence (DNA): TGTGCCAGCAGCTCACTGGGGAGGCAAGAAGAGACCCAGTACTTC. Full variable domain (missing parts from reference TRBV5-6 and TRBJ2-5): DAGVTQSPTHLIKTRGQQVTLRCSPKSGHDTVSWYQQALGQGPQFIFQYYEEEERQRGNFPDRFSGHQFPNYSSELNVNALLLGDSALYLCASSSLGRQEETQYFGPGTRLLVL.

This clonotype was detected many times. The chain links TRBV12-3 or TRBV12-4 to TRBJ2-2; D unresolved. Trimming shortened V by 6 bases and J by 2 bases, and 19 bases separated the two germline ends. This CDR3 contains 17 residues. The CDR3 protein is CASRVRSQTINTGELFF. In DNA, the CDR3 is TGTGCCAGCAGGGTCCGGTCACAGACCATAAACACCGGGGAGCTGTTTTTT.

This clonotype was observed at least ten times. This chain links TRBV20-1 with TRBJ1-5; 12 bases map to TRBD1. This CDR3 region has 17 residues. The germline V gene has CDR1 DFQATT and CDR2 SNEGSKA (reference sequence). With 3 bases clipped from V and 8 bases from J, the junction kept 14 bases outside the gene matches. This chain's CDR3 is CSARGTGGAWQREPQHF. CDR3 coding DNA: TGCAGTGCTAGGGGGACAGGGGGCGCATGGCAGAGGGAGCCCCAGCATTTT.

With regard to this clonotype: One base away lies a much larger clone, so this may be a sequencing read error. In DNA form, the CDR3 reads TGTGCCAGCAGAGCTCCGGGGTTAAGCACCTACGAGCAGTACTTC. Translated: CASRAPGLSTYEQYF. The chain joins TRBV5-4 to TRBJ2-7; weak D call: TRBD2 (5 bases). Trimming took 5 bases from V and 2 from J, leaving 17 bases between them. Germline V CDR1 and CDR2: SGHNT, YYREEE (reference sequence). The CDR3 consists of 15 residues. Looking up the rest from reference TRBV5-4 and TRBJ2-7 gives the full variable domain: ETGVTQSPTHLIKTRGQQVTLRCSSQSGHNTVSWYQQALGQGPQFIFQYYREEENGRGNFPPRFSGLQFPNYSSELNVNALELDDSALYLCASRAPGLSTYEQYFGPGTRLTVT.

The chain is built from TRBV15 and TRBJ2-1; D gene ambiguous. The germline gives CDR1 LNHNV, CDR2 YYDKDF (reference sequence). The CDR3 runs to 13 residues. V shed 2 bases and J shed 9 bases, with 11 bases lying between them. Here the CDR3 reads CATSRRDVSEQFF. CDR3 DNA: TGTGCCACCAGCAGAAGAGATGTAAGTGAGCAGTTCTTC.

This clonotype occurred many times. V and J are TRBV4-1 and TRBJ1-2; D uncertain. The V end lost 0 bases, the J end lost 11 bases, and 10 bases lay between the germline ends. This CDR3 has 12 residues. Germline CDR1 MGHRA, CDR2 YSYEKL. For the CDR3, the DNA is TGCGCCAGCAGCCAAGAGGGGTCGAGTTACACCTTC. Translation gives CASSQEGSSYTF.

The chain uses TRBV7-9 and TRBJ1-1, with D perhaps matching TRBD1 (5 bases). The CDR3 contains 12 residues. V dropped 5 bases and J dropped 8 bases, with 12 bases sitting between them. From germline, CDR1 is SEHNR and CDR2 FQNEAQ (reference sequence). CDR3: CASSPGLAEAFF. The DNA for the CDR3 is TGTGCCAGCAGCCCGGGACTAGCGGAAGCTTTCTTT.

This clonotype was seen at least ten times. A much larger clone lies one base from this, so it may be a read error. CDR3 coding DNA: TGTGCCAGCAGCTTACCAGGTGCTACCCACGAGCAGTACTTC. The encoded protein is CASSLPGATHEQYF. The V and J genes are TRBV7-3 and TRBJ2-7; D unresolved. Germline values: CDR1 SGHTA, CDR2 FQGTGA. The V end lost 2 bases, the J end lost 5 bases, and 13 bases lay between the germline ends. The CDR3 covers 14 residues.

J is TRBJ2-1 and V is TRBV13; TRBD1 matches at 7 bases. Per the germline V gene, CDR1 is PRHDT and CDR2 is FYEKMQ (reference sequence). This CDR3 region has 15 residues. J gave up 2 bases and V 4 bases, and 5 bases lay outside the gene matches. The CDR3 sequence: CASSYSGTAYNEQFF. CDR3 nucleotide sequence: TGTGCCAGCAGCTATTCCGGGACAGCCTACAATGAGCAGTTCTTC.

V and J are TRBV24-1 and TRBJ2-1; D uncertain. Germline-derived CDR1 and CDR2 are KGHDR and SFDVKD. This CDR3 has 13 amino acids. V was cut by 1 base and J by 10 bases, with 10 bases left in between. CDR3 amino acids: CATSDLAKTEQFF. In DNA, the CDR3 is TGTGCCACCAGTGATTTAGCCAAGACAGAGCAGTTCTTC.

This clonotype has ten or more counts. This rearrangement joins TRBV4-2 to TRBJ2-7, with D possibly being TRBD2 (6 bases). This CDR3 has 20 residues. Trimming left V 0 bases short and J 0 bases short, with 24 bases between. Germline V gene sequence: CDR1 LGHNA, CDR2 YNFKEQ. For the CDR3, the DNA is TGTGCCAGCAGCCAAGATCGGGTGGGGGGTACAGGCCTTAGCTCCTACGAGCAGTACTTC. As protein: CASSQDRVGGTGLSSYEQYF.

This clonotype was seen at least ten times. The chain joins TRBV7-2 to TRBJ2-5; 8 nucleotides align to TRBD2. CDR1 is SGHTA and CDR2 is FQGNSA in the germline V gene. After removal of 1 base from V and 4 bases from J, the junction contained 5 bases not matched to a gene. This CDR3 comprises 15 residues. As DNA, the CDR3 is TGTGCCAGCAGCTTAGGAGCGGGAGTTGGAGAGACCCAGTACTTC. This codes for CASSLGAGVGETQYF.

The sample holds many counts of this clonotype. This rearrangement joins TRBV28 to TRBJ1-3; no clear D. Trimming shortened V by 8 bases and J by 1 base, and 6 bases separated the two germline ends. The CDR3 sequence is 12 residues long. Germline V CDR1 and CDR2: MDHEN, SYDVKM. As DNA, the CDR3 is TGTGCCAGCTCCCAGTCTGGAAACACCATATATTTT. It specifies CASSQSGNTIYF. Full variable domain (missing parts from reference TRBV28 and TRBJ1-3): DVKVTQSSRYLVKRTGEKVFLECVQDMDHENMFWYRQDPGLGLRLIYFSYDVKMKEKGDIPEGYSVSREKKERFSLILESASTNQTSMYLCASSQSGNTIYFGEGSWLTVV.

In this sample, this clonotype turned up many times. The chain recombines TRBV4-2 with TRBJ1-1; D remains unclear. V was pared by 2 bases and J by 0 bases, with 10 bases between. Germline assignment: CDR1 LGHNA and CDR2 YNFKEQ. The CDR3 totals 15 residues. CDR3 in DNA: TGTGCCAGCAGCCAACTGGGAAACTTGAACACTGAAGCTTTCTTT. It specifies CASSQLGNLNTEAFF.

This clonotype was detected ten times or more. This chain uses TRBV14 with TRBJ1-1; D gene uncertain. The CDR3 has 15 residues. CDR1 and CDR2 (germline): SGHDN, FVKESK. Trimming removed 0 bases from V and 6 bases from J, with 14 bases in between. CDR3 sequence reads: CASSQDFRPNAEAFF. DNA of the CDR3: TGTGCCAGCAGCCAAGATTTTCGACCAAACGCTGAAGCTTTCTTT.

This clonotype was found many times. The CDR3, as DNA: TGCAGTGCAGCAGCGGACTCCTACAATGAGCAGTTCTTC. Translated: CSAAADSYNEQFF. The chain recombines TRBV20-1 with TRBJ2-1; possible D gene TRBD2, 5 bases. CDR1 and CDR2 (germline): DFQATT, SNEGSKA (reference sequence). There are 13 residues in the CDR3. V dropped 6 bases and J dropped 0 bases, with 9 bases sitting between them.

This clonotype was seen ten or more times. Given a much more abundant clone one base away, this may be a read error. V and J are TRBV7-9 and TRBJ1-4, with TRBD1 matching over 7 bases. V shed 5 bases, J shed 7 bases, and the junction held 4 bases outside the gene matches. CDR3 size: 13 residues. Per the germline V gene, CDR1 is SEHNR and CDR2 is FQNEAQ (reference sequence). CDR3 in amino acids: CASSETGVEKLFF. For the CDR3, the DNA is TGTGCCAGCAGCGAAACAGGGGTTGAAAAACTGTTTTTT.

The CDR3 DNA reads as TGTGCCAGCAGGCCGTTAGCGGGAGTCCACGAGCAGTACTTC. This codes for CASRPLAGVHEQYF. The chain recombines TRBV7-8 with TRBJ2-7; 9 bases fit TRBD2. V shed 6 bases, J shed 5 bases, and the junction held 8 bases outside the gene matches. This CDR3 has 14 residues. The germline V gene encodes CDR1 SGHVS and CDR2 FQNEAQ. Combining the CDR3 with reference TRBV7-8 and TRBJ2-7 gives the whole variable domain GAGVSQSPRYKVAKRGQDVALRCDPISGHVSLFWYQQALGQGPEFLTYFQNEAQLDKSGLPSDRFFAERPEGSVSTLKIQRTQQEDSAVYLCASRPLAGVHEQYFGPGTRLTVT.

The rearrangement uses TRBV10-3 and TRBJ1-5; tentatively, D is TRBD1 (6 bases). The CDR3 has 14 amino acids. The germline CDR1 and CDR2 sequences are ENHRY and SYGVKD. Trimming stripped 6 bases from V and 5 bases from J, with 14 bases between. The CDR3 nucleotides read TGTGCCATCAGGGACAGCGCCGGACATCAGCCCCAGCATTTT. Translated: CAIRDSAGHQPQHF.

J is TRBJ1-5 and V is TRBV11-2, with a tentative D call TRBD1 (5 bases). The germline gives CDR1 SGHAT, CDR2 FQNNGV. There are 16 residues in the CDR3. V shed 8 bases and J shed 7 bases, with 24 bases lying between them. The CDR3 spells CASSPSGLGIRQPQHF. As DNA, the CDR3 is TGTGCCAGCTCCCCGTCGGGACTCGGGATTCGGCAGCCCCAGCATTTT. Together with reference TRBV11-2 and TRBJ1-5, the CDR3 gives the full variable domain: EAGVAQSPRYKIIEKRQSVAFWCNPISGHATLYWYQQILGQGPKLLIQFQNNGVVDDSQLPKDRFSAERLKGVDSTLKIQPAKLEDSAVYLCASSPSGLGIRQPQHFGDGTRLSIL.

This clonotype showed up many times. The chain employs TRBV14 and TRBJ1-6, with D perhaps TRBD1 (6 bases). Between the trimmed V and J ends, which lost 5 bases and 8 bases, there was a span of 16 bases. The CDR3 is 15 residues long. From germline, CDR1 is SGHDN and CDR2 FVKESK. In nucleotides, the CDR3 is TGTGCCAGCAGCGCAAGGAGGGCAGGGGATTCACCCCTCCACTTT. Residues: CASSARRAGDSPLHF. The variable domain in full, with the rest retrieved from reference TRBV14 and TRBJ1-6, is EAGVTQFPSHSVIEKGQTVTLRCDPISGHDNLYWYRRVMGKEIKFLLHFVKESKQDESGMPNNRFLAERTGGTYSTLKVQPAELEDSGVYFCASSARRAGDSPLHFGNGTRLTVT.

This clonotype was counted at least ten times. The chain employs TRBV7-8 and TRBJ2-5; D may be TRBD1 (6 bases). Deletions cut 5 bases from V and 2 bases from J, with 12 bases between. Germline CDR1 and CDR2: SGHVS and FQNEAQ. The CDR3 covers 14 residues. The CDR3 region is CASSPEDRQETQYF. For the CDR3, the DNA is TGTGCCAGCAGCCCCGAGGACAGACAAGAGACCCAGTACTTC. Variable domain in full (rest from reference TRBV7-8 and TRBJ2-5): GAGVSQSPRYKVAKRGQDVALRCDPISGHVSLFWYQQALGQGPEFLTYFQNEAQLDKSGLPSDRFFAERPEGSVSTLKIQRTQQEDSAVYLCASSPEDRQETQYFGPGTRLLVL.